Sequencing of this T cell receptor (beta chain) was carried out in a study of T-cell reconstitution after alpha-beta-depleted transplantation in children. Regarding the study as a whole: As was reported, about two months after transplant, alpha-beta T cells came from several hundred expanded graft clones. T-cell counts and diversity at one year post-transplant came mainly from newly produced T cells.

In its sample, this clonotype was seen once. Its specificity is unknown. The V segment lost 7 bases and the J segment 4 bases; nucleotides outside the gene matches: 3. The CDR3 loop spans 13 amino acids. Germline values: CDR1 MNHEY, CDR2 SMNVEV (reference sequence). Unique molecular identifiers were built into the TCRbeta library. TCRdb re-called the PCR reads with MiXCR, one entry per CDR3 protein. The table has roughly 670,000 distinct CDR3 sequences, 10% to 15% seen once. The clonotype was recovered from a girl aged 2 to 10 with congenital amegakaryocytic thrombocytopenia, due to receive a stem cell transplant. The starting material was PBMCs, obtained before TCRalphabeta/CD19-depleted stem cell transplant. This chain links TRBV27 with TRBJ2-1, with 8 bases identical to TRBD1. The CDR3 nucleotides read TGTGCCAGCACAAGACAGGGGTACAATGAGCAGTTCTTC. Translated, it gives CASTRQGYNEQFF.